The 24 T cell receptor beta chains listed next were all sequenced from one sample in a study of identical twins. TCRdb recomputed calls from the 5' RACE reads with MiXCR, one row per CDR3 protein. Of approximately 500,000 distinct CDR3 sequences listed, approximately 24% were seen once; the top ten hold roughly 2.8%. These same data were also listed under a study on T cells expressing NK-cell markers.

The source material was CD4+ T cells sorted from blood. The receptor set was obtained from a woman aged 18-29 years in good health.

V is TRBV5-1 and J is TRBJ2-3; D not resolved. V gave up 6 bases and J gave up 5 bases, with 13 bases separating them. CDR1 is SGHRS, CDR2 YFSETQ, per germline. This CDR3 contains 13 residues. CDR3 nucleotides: TGCGCCAGCACGGTCGGAGCAGGAGATACGCAGTATTTT. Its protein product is CASTVGAGDTQYF.

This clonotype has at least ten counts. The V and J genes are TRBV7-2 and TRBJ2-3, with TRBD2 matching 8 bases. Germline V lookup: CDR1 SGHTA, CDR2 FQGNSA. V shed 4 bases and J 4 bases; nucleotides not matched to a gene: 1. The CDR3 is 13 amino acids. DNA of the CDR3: TGTGCCAGCAGCTCGGGGGGGGCAGATACGCAGTATTTT. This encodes CASSSGGADTQYF.

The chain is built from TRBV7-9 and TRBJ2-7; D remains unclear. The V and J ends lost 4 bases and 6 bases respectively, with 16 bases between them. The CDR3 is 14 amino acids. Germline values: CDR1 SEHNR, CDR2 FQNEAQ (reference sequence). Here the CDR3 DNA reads TGTGCCAGCAGCTCTGTTACTCAGCCCCTCGAGCAGTACTTC. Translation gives CASSSVTQPLEQYF.

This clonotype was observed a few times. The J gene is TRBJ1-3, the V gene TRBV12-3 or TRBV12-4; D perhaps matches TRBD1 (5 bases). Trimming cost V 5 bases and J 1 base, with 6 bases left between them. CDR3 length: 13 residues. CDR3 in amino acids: CASSGGSGNTIYF. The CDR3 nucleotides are TGTGCCAGCAGTGGGGGGTCTGGAAACACCATATATTTT.

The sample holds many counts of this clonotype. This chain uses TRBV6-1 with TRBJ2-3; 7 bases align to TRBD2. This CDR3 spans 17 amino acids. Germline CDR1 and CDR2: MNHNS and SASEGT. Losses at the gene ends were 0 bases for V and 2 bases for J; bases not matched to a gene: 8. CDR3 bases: TGTGCCAGCAGTGAAGCATGGCTAGCGGAACTCACAGATACGCAGTATTTT. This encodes CASSEAWLAELTDTQYF.

The CDR3 nucleotides read TGTGCCAGCAGCATACAACTAGGCGGGGGATATGAGACCCAGTACTTC. Translated: CASSIQLGGGYETQYF. V is TRBV7-6 and J is TRBJ2-5; the match to TRBD2 covers 7 bases. The CDR3 spans 16 residues. Germline lookup yields CDR1 SGHVS and CDR2 FNYEAQ. V lost 5 bases, J lost 5 bases, and 14 bases stayed unmatched.

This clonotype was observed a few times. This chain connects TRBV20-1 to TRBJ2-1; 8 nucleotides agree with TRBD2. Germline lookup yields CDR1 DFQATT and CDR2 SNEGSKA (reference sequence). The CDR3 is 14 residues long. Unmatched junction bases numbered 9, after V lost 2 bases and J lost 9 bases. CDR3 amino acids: CSARSASGFTEQFF. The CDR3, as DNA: TGCAGTGCTAGATCGGCTAGCGGGTTTACTGAGCAGTTCTTC.

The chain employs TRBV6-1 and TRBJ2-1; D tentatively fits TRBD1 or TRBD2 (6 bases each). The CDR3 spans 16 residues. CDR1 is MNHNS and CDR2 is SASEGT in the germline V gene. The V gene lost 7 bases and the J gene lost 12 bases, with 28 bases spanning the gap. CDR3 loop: CASTNDDKLGGQRQFF. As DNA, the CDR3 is TGTGCCAGCACCAACGACGATAAATTGGGGGGACAAAGGCAGTTCTTC.

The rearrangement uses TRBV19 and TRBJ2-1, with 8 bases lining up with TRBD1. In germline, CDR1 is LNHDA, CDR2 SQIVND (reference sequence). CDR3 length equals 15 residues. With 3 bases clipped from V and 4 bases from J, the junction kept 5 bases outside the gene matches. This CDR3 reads CASSISQGAYNEQFF. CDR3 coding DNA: TGTGCCAGTAGTATTAGTCAGGGGGCTTACAATGAGCAGTTCTTC. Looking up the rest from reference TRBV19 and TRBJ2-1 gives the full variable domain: DGGITQSPKYLFRKEGQNVTLSCEQNLNHDAMYWYRQDPGQGLRLIYYSQIVNDFQKGDIAEGYSVSREKKESFPLTVTSAQKNPTAFYLCASSISQGAYNEQFFGPGTRLTVL.

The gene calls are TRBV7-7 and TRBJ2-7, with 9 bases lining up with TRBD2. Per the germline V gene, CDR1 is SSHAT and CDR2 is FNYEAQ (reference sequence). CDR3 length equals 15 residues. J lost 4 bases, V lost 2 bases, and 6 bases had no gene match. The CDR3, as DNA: TGTGCCAGCAGCTTAAGTAGCGGGAGCGGGTACGAGCAGTACTTC. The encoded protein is CASSLSSGSGYEQYF.

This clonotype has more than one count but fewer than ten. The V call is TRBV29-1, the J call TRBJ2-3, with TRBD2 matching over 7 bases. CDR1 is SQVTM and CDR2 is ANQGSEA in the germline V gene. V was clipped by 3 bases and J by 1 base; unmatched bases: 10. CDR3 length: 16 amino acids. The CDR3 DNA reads TGCAGCGTTGAGGGGGGGGGACGACTCGGCACAGATACGCAGTATTTT. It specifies CSVEGGGRLGTDTQYF.

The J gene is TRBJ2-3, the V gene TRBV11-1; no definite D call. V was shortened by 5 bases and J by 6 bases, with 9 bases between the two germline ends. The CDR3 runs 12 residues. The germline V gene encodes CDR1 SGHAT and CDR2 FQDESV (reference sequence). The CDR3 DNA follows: TGTGCCAGCAGCCTCACGAAGGATACGCAGTATTTT. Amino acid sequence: CASSLTKDTQYF.

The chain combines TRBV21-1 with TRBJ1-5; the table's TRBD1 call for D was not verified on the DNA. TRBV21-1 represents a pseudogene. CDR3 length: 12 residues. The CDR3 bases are TGTGCCAGCAGCAATGTGGACAGGTCCCAGCATTTT. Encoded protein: CASSNVDRSQHF.

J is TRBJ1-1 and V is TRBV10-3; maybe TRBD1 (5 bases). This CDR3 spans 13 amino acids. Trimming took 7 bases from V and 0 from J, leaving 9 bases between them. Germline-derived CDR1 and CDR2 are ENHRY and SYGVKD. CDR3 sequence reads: CAIKGTMNTEAFF. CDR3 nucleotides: TGTGCCATCAAGGGGACCATGAACACTGAAGCTTTCTTT.

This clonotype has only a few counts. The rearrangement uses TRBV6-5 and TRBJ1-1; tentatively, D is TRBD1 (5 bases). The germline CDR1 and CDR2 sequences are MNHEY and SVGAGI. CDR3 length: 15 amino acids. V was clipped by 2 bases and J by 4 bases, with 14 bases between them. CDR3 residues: CASSYAVQGTTEAFF. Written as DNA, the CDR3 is TGTGCCAGCAGTTACGCTGTTCAGGGAACCACTGAAGCTTTCTTT.

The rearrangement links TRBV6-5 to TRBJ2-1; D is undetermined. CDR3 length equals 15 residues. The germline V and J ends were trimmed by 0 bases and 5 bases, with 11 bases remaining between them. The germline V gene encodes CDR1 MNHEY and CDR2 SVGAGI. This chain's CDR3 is CASSYSGVSDNEQFF. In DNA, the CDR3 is TGTGCCAGCAGTTACTCGGGTGTATCAGACAATGAGCAGTTCTTC.

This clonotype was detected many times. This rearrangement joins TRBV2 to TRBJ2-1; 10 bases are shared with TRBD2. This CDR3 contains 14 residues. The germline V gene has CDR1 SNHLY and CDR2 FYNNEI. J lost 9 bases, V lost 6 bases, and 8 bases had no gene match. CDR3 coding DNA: TGTGCCAGCAGAACTAGCGGGGATAGGAGTGAGCAGTTCTTC. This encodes CASRTSGDRSEQFF. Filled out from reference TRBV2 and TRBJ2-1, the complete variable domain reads EPEVTQTPSHQVTQMGQEVILRCVPISNHLYFYWYRQILGQKVEFLVSFYNNEISEKSEIFDDQFSVERPDGSNFTLKIRSTKLEDSAMYFCASRTSGDRSEQFFGPGTRLTVL.

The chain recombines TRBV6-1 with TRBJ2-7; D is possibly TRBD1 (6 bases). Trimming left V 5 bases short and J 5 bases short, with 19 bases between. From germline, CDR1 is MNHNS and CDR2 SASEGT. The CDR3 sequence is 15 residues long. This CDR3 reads CASSPPGVLGHEQYF. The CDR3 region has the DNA TGTGCCAGCAGTCCTCCAGGGGTCTTAGGCCACGAGCAGTACTTC.

The CDR3 DNA sequence: TGCAGCGGGGGACACAATGAGCAGTTCTTC. Translation: CSGGHNEQFF. This sequence joins TRBV29-1 and TRBJ2-1; TRBD1 or TRBD2 may be the D gene (5 bases each). Trimming left V 7 bases short and J 5 bases short, with 6 bases between. Per germline, CDR1 SQVTM and CDR2 ANQGSEA. The CDR3 has 10 residues.

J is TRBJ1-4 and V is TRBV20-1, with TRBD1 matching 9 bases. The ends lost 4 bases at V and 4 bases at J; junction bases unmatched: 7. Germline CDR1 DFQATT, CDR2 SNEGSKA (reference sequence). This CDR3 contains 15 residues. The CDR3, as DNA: TGCAGTGCTAAGGGGACAGGGCCTTTTAATGAAAAACTGTTTTTT. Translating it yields CSAKGTGPFNEKLFF.

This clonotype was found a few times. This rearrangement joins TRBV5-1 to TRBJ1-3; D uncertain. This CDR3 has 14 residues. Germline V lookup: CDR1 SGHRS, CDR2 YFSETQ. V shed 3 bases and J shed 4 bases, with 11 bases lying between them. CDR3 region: CASSSLTGGNTIYF. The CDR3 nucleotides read TGCGCCAGCAGCTCCCTGACTGGAGGAAACACCATATATTTT.

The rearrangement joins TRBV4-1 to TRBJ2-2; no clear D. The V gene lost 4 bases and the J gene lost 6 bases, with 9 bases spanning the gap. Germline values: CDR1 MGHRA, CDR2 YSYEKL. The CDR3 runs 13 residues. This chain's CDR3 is CASSRDLAGELFF. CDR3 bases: TGCGCCAGCAGCCGAGACTTAGCCGGGGAGCTGTTTTTT.

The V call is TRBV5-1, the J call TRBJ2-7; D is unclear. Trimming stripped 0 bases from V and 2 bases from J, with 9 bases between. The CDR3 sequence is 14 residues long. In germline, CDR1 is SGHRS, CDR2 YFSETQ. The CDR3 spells CASSLDAGPYEQYF. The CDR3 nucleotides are TGCGCCAGCAGCTTGGATGCCGGACCCTACGAGCAGTACTTC.

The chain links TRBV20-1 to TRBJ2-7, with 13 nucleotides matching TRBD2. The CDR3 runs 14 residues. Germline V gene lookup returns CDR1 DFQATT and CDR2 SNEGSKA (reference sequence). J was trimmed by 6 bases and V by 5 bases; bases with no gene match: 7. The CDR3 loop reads CSAAPGLAGSEQYF. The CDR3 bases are TGCAGTGCTGCCCCGGGACTAGCGGGATCCGAGCAGTACTTC.